Only a few counts were recorded for the clone carrying this T cell receptor beta chain. Its ends do not fully match the called genes, so a read error is possible. In the PCR, 60 Vbeta and 13 Jbeta primers were used. Sequencing was performed with immunoSEQ multiplex PCR; in TCRdb, only in-frame clones are kept and a portion is missing. The sample lists about 130,000 clones, roughly 72% occurring once. CDR1 and CDR2 (germline): MNHEY, SMNVEV (reference sequence). This CDR3 contains 17 residues. The record originates from a study of cytomegalovirus exposure and HLA in healthy donors. The chain has TRBV27 and TRBJ2-7, with TRBD1 matching over 12 bases. Sequenced material: PBMCs. The sequence came from a woman between 50 and 59 years old in good health and CMV-seronegative. CDR3 sequence reads: CASSYPPGTGGSNEQYF. The CDR3 nucleotides read TGTGCCAGCAGTTACCCGCCCGGGACAGGGGGCTCCAACGAGCAGTACTTC.